A selection of T cell receptor beta chains follows, all from one sample in a study of T cells in Graves' hyperthyroidism and ophthalmopathy. From the multiplex PCR reads, TCRdb called clonotypes with MiXCR, one entry per CDR3 protein. The repertoire includes around 530,000 distinct CDR3 sequences, roughly 17% of them detected once, and roughly 15% sits in the top ten. Specimen: blood. These receptors originate from a woman under 30 with Graves' ophthalmopathy. Both conserved end residues are part of each CDR3. Each record gives: D gene, clone size, CDR3 length, J gene, V gene, CDR3 DNA, CDR3 protein. A D gene is named only where the DNA matches it firmly. The size of a clone is reported for some rows only, either as once, few or many, or as a class for expanded clones.

>-|-|13|TRBJ2-1|TRBV7-9
TGTGCTAGCAGCTTATATAGGGGCAATGAGCAGTTCTTC
CASSLYRGNEQFF
>-|many|11|TRBJ2-7|TRBV11-2
TGTGCCAGCAGCTTAGCTGACGAGCAGTACTTC
CASSLADEQYF
>TRBD2|-|14|TRBJ2-7|TRBV7-3
TGTGCCAGCAGCCCGACTAGCGGACCGTACGAGCAGTACTTC
CASSPTSGPYEQYF
>TRBD1|many|19|TRBJ2-1|TRBV13
TGTGCCAGCAGCTTAAGTTCACAGGGACGGGACAGGGCAGGGAATGAGCAGTTCTTC
CASSLSSQGRDRAGNEQFF
>-|few|13|TRBJ2-7|TRBV10-3
TGTGCCATCAGTGGGGCCCTCTGGGGCGAGCAGTACTTC
CAISGALWGEQYF
>TRBD2|many|14|TRBJ2-3|TRBV20-1
TGCAGTGCCAGACTAGCGGGATGGGGAGATACGCAGTATTTT
CSARLAGWGDTQYF
>-|-|12|TRBJ2-2|TRBV19
TGTGCCAGTATGCCACCCACCGGGGAGCTGTTTTTT
CASMPPTGELFF
>TRBD1|-|13|TRBJ1-2|TRBV2
TGTGCCAGCAGGCCACAGGGGATAGTGGGCTACACCTTC
CASRPQGIVGYTF
>TRBD1|-|16|TRBJ1-6|TRBV25-1
TGTGCCAGCAGTCAGGGACAGAGCTCCTATAATTCACCCCTCCACTTT
CASSQGQSSYNSPLHF
>TRBD1|many|14|TRBJ1-2|TRBV15
TGTGCCACCAGCAGAGAGACAGGGGCAGGGGGCTACACCTTC
CATSRETGAGGYTF
>-|many|13|TRBJ2-5|TRBV20-1
TGCAGTGCTACCCAGCACTACCAAGAGACCCAGTACTTC
CSATQHYQETQYF
>-|many|17|TRBJ1-5|TRBV28
TGTGCCAGCAGTTGGTCCGGGGCCCAAAATAGCAATCAGCCCCAGCATTTT
CASSWSGAQNSNQPQHF
>-|many|12|TRBJ1-1|TRBV20-1
TGCAGTGCGGCGGGGTTCAACACTGAAGCTTTCTTT
CSAAGFNTEAFF
>-|-|18|TRBJ1-1|TRBV12-3/TRBV12-4
TGTGCCAGCAGGACCCGCGTCTTGGGGGATGGGAGGCACACTGAAGCTTTCTTT
CASRTRVLGDGRHTEAFF
>-|-|15|TRBJ2-7|TRBV30
TGTGCCTGTTCGTCCCGACAGACTCAATCCTACGAGCAGTACTTC
CACSSRQTQSYEQYF
>-|many|14|TRBJ1-2|TRBV7-9
TGTGCCAGCAGCTCAAGACGACGGGGCTATGGCTACACCTTC
CASSSRRRGYGYTF
>TRBD2|many|16|TRBJ2-3|TRBV7-9
TGTGCCAGCAGCCAGAGGACTAGCGGGGCTGCAGATACGCAGTATTTT
CASSQRTSGAADTQYF
>-|many|12|TRBJ1-1|TRBV27
TGTGCCAGCAGTTTCACAGGGACTGAAGCTTTCTTT
CASSFTGTEAFF
>-|few|13|TRBJ2-5|TRBV20-1
TGCAGTGCCCCCCCAGGGGTGCAAGAGACCCAGTACTTC
CSAPPGVQETQYF
>TRBD2|few|20|TRBJ2-7|TRBV4-3
TGCGCCAGCAGCCAAGATCCGAGGGGAGGCTTCGGGGGGACGCTCTACGAGCAGTACTTC
CASSQDPRGGFGGTLYEQYF
>TRBD1|many|14|TRBJ2-1|TRBV29-1
TGCAGCGCTCTAGGGGACAGGGAAAACAATGAGCAGTTCTTC
CSALGDRENNEQFF
>-|many|15|TRBJ2-3|TRBV11-2
TGTGCCAGCAGCCCGACCCCCTACACCACAGATACGCAGTATTTT
CASSPTPYTTDTQYF